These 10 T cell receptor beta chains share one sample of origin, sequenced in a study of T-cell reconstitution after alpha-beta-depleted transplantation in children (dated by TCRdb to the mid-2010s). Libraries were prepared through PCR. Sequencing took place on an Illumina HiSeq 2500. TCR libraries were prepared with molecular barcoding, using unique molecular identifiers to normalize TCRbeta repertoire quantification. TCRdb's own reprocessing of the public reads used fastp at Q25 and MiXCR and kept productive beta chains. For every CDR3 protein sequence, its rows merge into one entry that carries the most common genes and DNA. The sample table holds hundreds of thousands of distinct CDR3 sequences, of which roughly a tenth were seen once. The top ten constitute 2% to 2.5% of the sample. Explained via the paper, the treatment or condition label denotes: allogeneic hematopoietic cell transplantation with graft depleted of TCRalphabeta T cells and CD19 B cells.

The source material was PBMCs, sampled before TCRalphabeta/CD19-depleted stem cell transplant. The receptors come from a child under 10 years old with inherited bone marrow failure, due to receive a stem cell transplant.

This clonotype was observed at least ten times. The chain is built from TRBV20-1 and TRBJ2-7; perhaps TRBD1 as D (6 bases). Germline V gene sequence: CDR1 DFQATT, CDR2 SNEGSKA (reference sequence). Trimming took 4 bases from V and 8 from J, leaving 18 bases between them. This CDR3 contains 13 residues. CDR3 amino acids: CSANNQGQGKQYF. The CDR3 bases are TGCAGTGCTAATAACCAGGGGCAGGGGAAGCAGTACTTC.

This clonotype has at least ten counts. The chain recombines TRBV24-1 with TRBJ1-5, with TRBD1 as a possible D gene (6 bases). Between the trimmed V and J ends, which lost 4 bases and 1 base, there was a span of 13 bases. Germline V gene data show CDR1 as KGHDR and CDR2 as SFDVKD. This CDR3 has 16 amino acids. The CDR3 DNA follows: TGTGCCACCAGTGACCCCAGGGGAGGAAGCAATCAGCCCCAGCATTTT. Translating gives CATSDPRGGSNQPQHF.

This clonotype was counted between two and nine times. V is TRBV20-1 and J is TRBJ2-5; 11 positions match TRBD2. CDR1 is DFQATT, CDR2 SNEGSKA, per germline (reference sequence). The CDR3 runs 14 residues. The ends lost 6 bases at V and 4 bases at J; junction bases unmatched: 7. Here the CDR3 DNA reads TGCAGTGCGGGCACTAGCGGGAGAGGAGAGACCCAGTACTTC. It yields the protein CSAGTSGRGETQYF.

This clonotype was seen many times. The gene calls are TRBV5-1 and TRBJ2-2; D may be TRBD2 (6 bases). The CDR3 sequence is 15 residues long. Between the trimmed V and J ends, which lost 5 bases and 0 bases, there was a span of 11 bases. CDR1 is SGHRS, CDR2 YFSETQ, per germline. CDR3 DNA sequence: TGCGCCAGCAGTTTTAGCGGCCCGAACACCGGGGAGCTGTTTTTT. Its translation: CASSFSGPNTGELFF.

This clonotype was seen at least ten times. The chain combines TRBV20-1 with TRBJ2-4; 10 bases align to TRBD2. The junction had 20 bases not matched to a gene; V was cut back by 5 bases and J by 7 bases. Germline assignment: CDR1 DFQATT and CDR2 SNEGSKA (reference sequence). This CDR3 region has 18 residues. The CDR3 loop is CSAGGAGNGGTSVNIQYF. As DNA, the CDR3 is TGCAGTGCTGGTGGGGCAGGGAATGGCGGGACTAGCGTGAACATTCAGTACTTC.

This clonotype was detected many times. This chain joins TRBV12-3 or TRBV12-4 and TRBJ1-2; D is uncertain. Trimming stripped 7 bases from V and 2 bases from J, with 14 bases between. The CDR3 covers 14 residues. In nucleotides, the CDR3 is TGTGCCAGCACCCCAACTGGGATCAACTATGGCTACACCTTC. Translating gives CASTPTGINYGYTF.

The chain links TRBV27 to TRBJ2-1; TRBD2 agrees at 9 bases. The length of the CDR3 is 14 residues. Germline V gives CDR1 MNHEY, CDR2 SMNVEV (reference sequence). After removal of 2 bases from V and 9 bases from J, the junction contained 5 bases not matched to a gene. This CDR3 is CASSLAGGVPEQFF. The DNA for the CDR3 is TGTGCCAGCAGTTTAGCGGGAGGGGTCCCTGAGCAGTTCTTC.

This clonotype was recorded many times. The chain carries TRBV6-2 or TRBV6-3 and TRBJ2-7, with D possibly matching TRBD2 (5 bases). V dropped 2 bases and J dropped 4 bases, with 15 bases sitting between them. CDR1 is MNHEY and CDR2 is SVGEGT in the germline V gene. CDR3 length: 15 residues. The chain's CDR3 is CASSYAAGSIYEQYF. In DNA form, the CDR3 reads TGTGCCAGCAGTTACGCGGCGGGCTCCATATACGAGCAGTACTTC.

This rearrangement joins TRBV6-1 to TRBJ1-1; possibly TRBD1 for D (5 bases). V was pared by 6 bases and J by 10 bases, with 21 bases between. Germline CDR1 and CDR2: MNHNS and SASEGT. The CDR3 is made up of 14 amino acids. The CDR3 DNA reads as TGTGCCAGCAGCCCCTGGGTGGGGGTTATCGGAGCTTTCTTT. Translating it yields CASSPWVGVIGAFF.

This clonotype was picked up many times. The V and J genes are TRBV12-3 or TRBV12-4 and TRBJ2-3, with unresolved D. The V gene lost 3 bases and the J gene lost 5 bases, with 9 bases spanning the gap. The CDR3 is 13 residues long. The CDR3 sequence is CASSFSDLDTQYF. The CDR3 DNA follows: TGTGCCAGCAGTTTTTCCGATCTAGATACGCAGTATTTT.